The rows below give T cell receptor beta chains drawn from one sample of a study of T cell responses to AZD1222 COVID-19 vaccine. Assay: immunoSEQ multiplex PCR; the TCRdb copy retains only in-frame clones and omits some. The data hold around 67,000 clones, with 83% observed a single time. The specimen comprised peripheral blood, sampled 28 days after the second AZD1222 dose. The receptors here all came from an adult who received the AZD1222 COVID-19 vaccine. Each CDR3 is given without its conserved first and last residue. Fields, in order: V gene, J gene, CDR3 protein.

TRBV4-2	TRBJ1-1	ASSQGDSWDNAEAF
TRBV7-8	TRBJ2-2	ASSIAGGRTGELF
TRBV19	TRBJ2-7	ASSLAPRDEQY
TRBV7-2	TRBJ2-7	ASSYVALYEQY
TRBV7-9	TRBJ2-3	ASSFTGDTQY
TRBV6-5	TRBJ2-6	ASSNLISGANVLT
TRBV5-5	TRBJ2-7	ASSLFPGDVSYEQY
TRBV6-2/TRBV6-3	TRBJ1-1	ASSYMDTEAF
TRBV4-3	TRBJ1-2	ASSQVLGHGYT
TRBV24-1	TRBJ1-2	ATSTGTDYGYT
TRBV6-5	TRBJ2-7	ASSRRDRGDEQY
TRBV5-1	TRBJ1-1	ASSVQTGGRDTEAF
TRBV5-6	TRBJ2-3	ASSPAVTDTQY
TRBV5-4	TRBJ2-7	ASSRGTAYEQY
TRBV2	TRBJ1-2	ASSKGHYGYT
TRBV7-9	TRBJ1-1	ASSPHRGVSNTEAF
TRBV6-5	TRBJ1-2	ASSFLQGGGGYT
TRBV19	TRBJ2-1	ASSIDPDSEDYNEQF
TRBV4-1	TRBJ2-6	ASSRTSPGTGSPGANVLT
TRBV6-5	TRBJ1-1	ASSTTGGSNTEAF
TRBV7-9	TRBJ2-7	ASSGPENGDGEQY
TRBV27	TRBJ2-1	ASSFRGWDEQF
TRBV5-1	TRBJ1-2	ASSPRGGGLGYT
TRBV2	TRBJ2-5	ASRVDRGEETQY
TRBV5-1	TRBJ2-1	ASSYGGANEQF
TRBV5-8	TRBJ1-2	ASSLADSGGYT
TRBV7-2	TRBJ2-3	ASSLWGSTDTQY
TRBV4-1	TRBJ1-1	AIRPRPGTEVPMNTEAF
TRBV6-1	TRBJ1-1	ASSESPGGTEAF
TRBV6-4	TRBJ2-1	ASSDSSTSDYNEQF
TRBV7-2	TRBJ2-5	ASSLGLAGVETQY
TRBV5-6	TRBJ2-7	ASSFGTGSYEQY
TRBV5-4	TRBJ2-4	ASSASSAKNIQY
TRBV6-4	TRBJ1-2	ASSDQGQGARGYT
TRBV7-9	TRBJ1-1	ASSLRGTEAF
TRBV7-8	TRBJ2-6	ASSFSGANVLT
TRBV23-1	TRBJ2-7	ASSPPPPGQGLTYEQY
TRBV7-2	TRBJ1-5	ASSLLIRGHQPQH
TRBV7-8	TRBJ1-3	ASSAFWPDRRGLAGNTIY
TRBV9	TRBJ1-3	ASTAGGVGNTIY
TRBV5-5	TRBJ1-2	ASSLAGEHYGYT
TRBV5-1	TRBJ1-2	ASSLVRARGYT
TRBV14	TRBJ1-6	ASSQDRAEDYNSPLH
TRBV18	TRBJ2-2	ASSPRLAGETGELF
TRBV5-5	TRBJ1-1	ASSWTWGNTEAF
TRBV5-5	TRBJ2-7	ASSSMPSLEQY
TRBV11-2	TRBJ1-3	ASSFDRIDTIY
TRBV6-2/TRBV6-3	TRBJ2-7	ASSYSVHEQY
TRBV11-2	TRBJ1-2	ASSDPGTGISYGYT
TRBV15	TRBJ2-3	ATSRDRGVTDTQY
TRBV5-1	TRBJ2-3	ASSTFSGGGTDTQY
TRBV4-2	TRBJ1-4	ASSHPGGVLPNEKLF
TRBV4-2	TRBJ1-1	ASSQDMGFGEAF
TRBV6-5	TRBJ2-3	ASSYKWTFTDTQY
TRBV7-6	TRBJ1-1	ASSLAREGFNTEAF